This T cell receptor beta chain was captured in a study of blood T cells in healthy people across ages. The study, taken as a whole, reports: Comparison with aged donors showed that long-lived donors had more naive CD4+ cells and higher diversity.

Germline V gives CDR1 MNHEY, CDR2 SMNVEV (reference sequence). CDR3 length: 14 amino acids. Trimming cost V 2 bases and J 10 bases, with 15 bases left between them. The second PCR ran about 6 to 12 cycles with a sample-barcoded 5' primer and J-beta primers. Through a template-switch adaptor with 12 random nucleotides, each cDNA molecule received a tag. TCRdb re-called the 5' RACE reads with MiXCR, one entry per CDR3 protein. The sample lists about 800,000 distinct CDR3 sequences, nearly 60% occurring once. Isolation recovered at least 7 million PBMCs from every sample. About this clonotype: Its antigen is not known.

The specimen was blood. This receptor was identified in a man in his thirties or forties in good health. This chain joins TRBV27 and TRBJ2-1, with TRBD2 as a possible D gene (7 bases). CDR3 residues: CASSLRGGYEEQFF. Written as DNA, the CDR3 is TGTGCCAGCAGTTTAAGGGGGGGTTACGAGGAGCAGTTCTTC.